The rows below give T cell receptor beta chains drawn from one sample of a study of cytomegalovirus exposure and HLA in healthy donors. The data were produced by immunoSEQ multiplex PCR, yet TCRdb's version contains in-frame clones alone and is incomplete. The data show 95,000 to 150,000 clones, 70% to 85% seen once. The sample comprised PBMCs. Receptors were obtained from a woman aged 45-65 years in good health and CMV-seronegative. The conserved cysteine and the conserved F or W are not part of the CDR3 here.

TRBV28,ASSFAGTFEVRGTEAF
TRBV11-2,ASSLAPSSEQF
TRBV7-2,ASSLVSGRTQEAQY
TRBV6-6,ASSYAEEPNYGYT
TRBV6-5,ASSYEVSGRFF
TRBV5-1,ASSFGREMAEAF
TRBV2,ASSGARDSRAREKLF
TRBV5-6,ASSWTRSYEQY
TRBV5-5,ASSFGRMGTGISGANVLT
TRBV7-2,ASSSPLWTGGTQETQY
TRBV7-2,ASSSRTSGRDMAKNIQY
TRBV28,ASSQRTGSKDTEAF
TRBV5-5,ASSLTGTYQPQH
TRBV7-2,ASSLAPGQRRYTGELF
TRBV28,ASSLIAGGGTDTQY
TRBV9,ASSKRTSEYEQY
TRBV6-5,ASSPQAQETQY
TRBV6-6,ASSYTGLNEKLF
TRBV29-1,SANVDSSSGNTIY
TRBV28,ASSTIGGGDEKLF
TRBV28,ASRLPYNEQF
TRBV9,ASSVGDRNYGYT